The 18 T cell receptor beta chains listed next were all sequenced from one sample in a study of glioma-infiltrating T cells. Using RNA template, CDR3s of TCR alpha and beta were amplified with iRepertoire arm-PCR. TCRdb itself ran the multiplex PCR reads through MiXCR, one entry per CDR3 protein. This table has around 390,000 distinct CDR3 sequences, less than 50% appearing once. Material for sequencing was glioma tissue, nonneoplastic brain tissue, or PBMCs (not recorded which). Receptor source: a human donor with low-grade glioma or glioblastoma, undergoing nonglioma brain surgery, or in good health (not recorded which).

As regards this clonotype: It may be a read error: a sequence one base away is much more abundant. The J gene is TRBJ2-1, the V gene TRBV28; TRBD1 matches at 9 bases. J gave up 8 bases and V 3 bases, and 8 bases lay outside the gene matches. Germline-derived CDR1 and CDR2 are MDHEN and SYDVKM. The CDR3 covers 15 residues. The CDR3 protein is CASSLGQGRSHEQFF. The CDR3 DNA reads TGTGCCAGCAGTTTGGGACAGGGCCGTAGCCATGAGCAGTTCTTC. Based on the CDR3 plus reference TRBV28 and TRBJ2-1, the full variable domain is DVKVTQSSRYLVKRTGEKVFLECVQDMDHENMFWYRQDPGLGLRLIYFSYDVKMKEKGDIPEGYSVSREKKERFSLILESASTNQTSMYLCASSLGQGRSHEQFFGPGTRLTVL.

This clonotype was seen repeatedly, ten times or more. This rearrangement joins TRBV6-1 to TRBJ2-1; D gene uncertain. The ends were cut back, 8 bases at V and 2 bases at J, with 13 bases in the middle. The CDR3 runs 14 residues. Germline lookup yields CDR1 MNHNS and CDR2 SASEGT. In DNA form, the CDR3 reads TGTGCCAGCCGACGCGGCAACACCTACAATGAGCAGTTCTTC. The encoded protein is CASRRGNTYNEQFF.

Comment on this clonotype: A much larger clone lies one base from this, so it may be a read error. The CDR3 spells CASSFTGTYEQYF. The CDR3 DNA follows: TGTGCCAGCAGTTTTACGGGAACCTACGAGCAGTACTTC. J is TRBJ2-7 and V is TRBV28, with TRBD2 as a possible D gene (5 bases). The V gene lost 3 bases and the J gene lost 2 bases, with 8 bases spanning the gap. This CDR3 is 13 amino acids long. Germline loops: CDR1 MDHEN, CDR2 SYDVKM.

The chain recombines TRBV15 with TRBJ2-5; the D gene is possibly TRBD1 (6 bases). Trimming stripped 10 bases from V and 7 bases from J, with 19 bases between. There are 13 residues in the CDR3. CDR1 and CDR2 from the germline V gene are LNHNV and YYDKDF (reference sequence). The CDR3 region has the DNA TGTGCCAGCAGTGGGACACAAGGGGGGACCCAGTACTTC. Its translation is CASSGTQGGTQYF.

This clonotype was observed a handful of times. The rearrangement links TRBV2 to TRBJ2-7; D call uncertain. The germline V and J ends were trimmed by 6 bases and 2 bases, with 8 bases remaining between them. Germline V gene data show CDR1 as SNHLY and CDR2 as FYNNEI. This CDR3 has 12 amino acids. CDR3 nucleotide sequence: TGTGCCAGCAGCGGCGGAGCCTACGAGCAGTACTTC. Its translation: CASSGGAYEQYF. The full variable domain, completed using reference TRBV2 and TRBJ2-7, is EPEVTQTPSHQVTQMGQEVILRCVPISNHLYFYWYRQILGQKVEFLVSFYNNEISEKSEIFDDQFSVERPDGSNFTLKIRSTKLEDSAMYFCASSGGAYEQYFGPGTRLTVT.

V is TRBV2 and J is TRBJ2-4; 7 bases agree with TRBD1. The J segment lost 11 bases and the V segment lost 6 bases, leaving 7 bases of the junction unmatched. CDR1 is SNHLY, CDR2 FYNNEI, per germline. The CDR3 is 12 residues long. The CDR3 coding sequence is TGTGCCAGCAGGCCCGGGACAGATTTTCAGTACTTC. Its protein is CASRPGTDFQYF.

Concerning this clonotype: The junction and the germline gene differ at one end; a read error may be behind it. This chain joins TRBV19 and TRBJ2-1; D uncertain. This CDR3 is 13 amino acids long. The germline CDR1 and CDR2 sequences are LNHDA and SQIVND (reference sequence). In nucleotides, the CDR3 is TGTGCTAGTAGCACAGAAGGCTACAATGAGCAGTTCTTC. Its protein product is CASSTEGYNEQFF.

This clonotype has just a few counts. The rearrangement links TRBV2 to TRBJ2-3; 8 nucleotides agree with TRBD1. Unmatched junction bases numbered 6, after V lost 6 bases and J lost 4 bases. The CDR3 is 14 amino acids. Germline-derived CDR1 and CDR2 are SNHLY and FYNNEI. The CDR3 DNA is TGTGCCAGCAGCGACAGGGGAAGTTCAGATACGCAGTATTTT. This translates into CASSDRGSSDTQYF.

This clonotype appeared once. This may arise from a read error, as a much more abundant clone is one base away. This rearrangement joins TRBV6-1 to TRBJ1-1, with D unresolved. Looked up from germline, CDR1 is MNHNS and CDR2 is SASEGT. The CDR3 has 14 residues. Trimming removed 7 bases at V and 1 base at J, with 13 bases between. The chain's CDR3 is CASTLLYRNTEAFF. The CDR3, as DNA: TGTGCCAGCACCCTTTTATACAGGAACACTGAAGCTTTCTTT.

CDR3 DNA: TGTGCCAGCCAAAGGACAGGGCGAGAAAAACTGTTTTTT. Its protein product is CASQRTGREKLFF. The chain recombines TRBV6-5 with TRBJ1-4, with 8 bases that match TRBD1. Germline CDR1 MNHEY, CDR2 SVGAGI. The CDR3 is 13 residues long. Losses at the gene ends were 8 bases for V and 8 bases for J; bases not matched to a gene: 7.

The genes are TRBV20-1 and TRBJ1-5, with 10 bases that match TRBD1. J gave up 3 bases and V 4 bases, and 9 bases lay outside the gene matches. The CDR3 is 16 residues long. CDR1 DFQATT and CDR2 SNEGSKA come from the germline V gene (reference sequence). Here the CDR3 DNA reads TGCAGTGCTAAAAAACTGACAGGGGGCTTCAATCAGCCCCAGCATTTT. Encoded protein: CSAKKLTGGFNQPQHF.

The count of this clonotype is one. One base away lies a much larger clone, so this may be a sequencing read error. The chain employs TRBV15 and TRBJ2-1, with D possibly TRBD1 on 6 matching bases. The germline CDR1 and CDR2 sequences are LNHNV and YYDKDF (reference sequence). The CDR3 runs to 14 residues. This CDR3 reads CATSRDYTGYELFF. The CDR3 region has the DNA TGTGCCACCAGCAGAGATTATACAGGGTATGAGCTGTTCTTC.

In this sample, this clonotype turned up many times. This chain connects TRBV27 to TRBJ2-1; D ambiguous. The CDR3 has 13 residues. The V and J ends lost 8 bases and 3 bases respectively, with 11 bases between them. Germline lookup yields CDR1 MNHEY and CDR2 SMNVEV (reference sequence). For the CDR3, the DNA is TGTGCCAGCTCCCCCCATGTCTACAATGAGCAGTTCTTC. Residues: CASSPHVYNEQFF.

This clonotype was seen a few times. V is TRBV7-9 and J is TRBJ2-1; 7 nucleotides match TRBD2. This CDR3 comprises 16 residues. J gave up 6 bases and V 0 bases, and 8 bases lay outside the gene matches. Looked up from germline, CDR1 is SEHNR and CDR2 is FQNEAQ (reference sequence). The CDR3 coding sequence is TGTGCCAGCAGCTTAGCGCTGGGGGAGGGCTCCAATGAGCAGTTCTTC. Its protein is CASSLALGEGSNEQFF.

This clonotype was detected only a few times. The rearrangement joins TRBV24-1 to TRBJ2-7; 7 bases line up with TRBD2. From germline, CDR1 is KGHDR and CDR2 SFDVKD. V lost 7 bases and J lost 0; bases outside the gene matches: 8. The CDR3 contains 15 residues. CDR3 protein: CATSLGGDSSYEQYF. CDR3 in DNA: TGTGCCACCAGCTTGGGGGGGGATTCCTCCTACGAGCAGTACTTC.

This clonotype came up many times. Here the CDR3 reads CASSISGTAYEQYF. The CDR3, as DNA: TGTGCCAGCAGTATTAGCGGGACGGCCTACGAGCAGTACTTC. The chain is built from TRBV6-2 or TRBV6-3 and TRBJ2-7; TRBD2 matches 8 bases. Germline assignment: CDR1 MNHEY and CDR2 SVGEGT. J gave up 2 bases and V 5 bases, and 5 bases lay outside the gene matches. The CDR3 extends over 14 amino acids.

This clonotype has only a few counts. This chain joins TRBV6-2 or TRBV6-3 and TRBJ2-5, with D possibly being TRBD1 (6 bases). The CDR3 has 14 residues. Germline V CDR1 and CDR2: MNHEY, SVGEGT. The V gene lost 6 bases and the J gene lost 4 bases, with 15 bases spanning the gap. For the CDR3, the DNA is TGTGCCAGCAGACAGGGTGGCAGGATAGAGACCCAGTACTTC. Translating it yields CASRQGGRIETQYF.

The chain combines TRBV4-1 with TRBJ1-2; D unclear. The CDR3 spans 14 residues. Trimming left V 1 base short and J 6 bases short, with 12 bases between. Germline loops: CDR1 MGHRA, CDR2 YSYEKL. The CDR3 coding sequence is TGCGCCAGCAGCCAAGGAGTTTTTGAGGATGGCTACACCTTC. It translates to CASSQGVFEDGYTF.